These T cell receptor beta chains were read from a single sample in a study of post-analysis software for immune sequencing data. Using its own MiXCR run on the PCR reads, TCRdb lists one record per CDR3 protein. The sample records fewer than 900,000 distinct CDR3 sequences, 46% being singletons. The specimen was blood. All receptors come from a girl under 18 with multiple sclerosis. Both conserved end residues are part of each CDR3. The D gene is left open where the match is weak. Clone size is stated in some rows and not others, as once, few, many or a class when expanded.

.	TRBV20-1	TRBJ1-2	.	TGCAGTGCCCGGACCGTGGAAGACTATGGCTACACCTTC	CSARTVEDYGYTF
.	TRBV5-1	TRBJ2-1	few	TGCGCCAGCAGCCCCCTTTATACAGATGAGCAGTTCTTC	CASSPLYTDEQFF
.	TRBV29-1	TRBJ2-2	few	TGCAGCGTTGCGGGGCCCGGGGAGCTGTTTTTT	CSVAGPGELFF
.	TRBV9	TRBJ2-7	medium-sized	TGTGCCAGCAGCGCAGAGGGGGGCTACGAGCAGTACTTC	CASSAEGGYEQYF
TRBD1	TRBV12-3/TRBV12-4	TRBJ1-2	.	TGTGCCAGCACCGCCGGACAGGGGGCGTGGGTTGGCTACACCTTC	CASTAGQGAWVGYTF
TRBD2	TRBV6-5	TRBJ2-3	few	TGTGCCAGCAGTTACTTCATAGGACTAGCGGGAGGGCCTGTGGCAGATACGCAGTATTTT	CASSYFIGLAGGPVADTQYF
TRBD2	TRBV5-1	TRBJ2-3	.	TGCGCCAGCAAGACAAAAGTAGGGGAGGCGGGAGCCCCTCCTAGCACAGATACGCAGTATTTT	CASKTKVGEAGAPPSTDTQYF
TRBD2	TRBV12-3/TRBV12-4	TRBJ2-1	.	TGTGCCAGCAGTTCGGGACTAGCCCTCTATGAGCAGTTCTTC	CASSSGLALYEQFF
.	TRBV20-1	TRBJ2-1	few	TGCAGTCCCTCTGGGGATGAGCAGTTCTTC	CSPSGDEQFF
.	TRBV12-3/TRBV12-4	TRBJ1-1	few	TGTGCCAGCAGTTTAGCACGGCAGCTTAACACTGAAGCTTTCTTT	CASSLARQLNTEAFF
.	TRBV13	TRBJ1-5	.	TGTGCCAGCAGCTTAGGGGAGGGGCAGCCCCAGCATTTT	CASSLGEGQPQHF
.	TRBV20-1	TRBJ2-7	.	TGCAGTGCTAGATCGGGGCTTCTATCCTACGAGCAGTACTTC	CSARSGLLSYEQYF
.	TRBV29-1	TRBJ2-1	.	TGCGGCGTCAAACTAGCCCAAAATGAGCAGTTCTTC	CGVKLAQNEQFF
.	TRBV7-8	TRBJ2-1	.	TGTGCCAGCAGCTTAAACTCGCACATCTCCTACAATGAGCAGTTCTTC	CASSLNSHISYNEQFF
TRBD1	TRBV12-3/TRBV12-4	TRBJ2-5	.	TGTGCCAGCAGTCCCCGGACAGGGGTGACCCAAGAGACCCAGTACTTC	CASSPRTGVTQETQYF
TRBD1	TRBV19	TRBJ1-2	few	TGTGCCAGTAGTACGCAAACCGGGACAGGGGCTGGCTACACCTTC	CASSTQTGTGAGYTF
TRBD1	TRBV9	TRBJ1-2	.	TGTGCCAGCAGCGTGGGACAGGACTATGGCTACACCTTC	CASSVGQDYGYTF
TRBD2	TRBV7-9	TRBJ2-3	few	TGTGCCAGCAGCCCAAGCGGAGCGGGAGCCACAGATACGCAGTATTTT	CASSPSGAGATDTQYF
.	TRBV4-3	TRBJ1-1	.	TGCGCCAGCAGCCAAGTTCAGACGAACACTGAAGCTTTCTTT	CASSQVQTNTEAFF
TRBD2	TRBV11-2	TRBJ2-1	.	TGTGCCAGCAGACCCGGGACTAGCGGGAGTAGCTACAATGAGCAGTTCTTC	CASRPGTSGSSYNEQFF
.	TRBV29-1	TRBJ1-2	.	TGCAGCGGTTGGGAAGGTCAGACCTATGGCTACACCTTC	CSGWEGQTYGYTF
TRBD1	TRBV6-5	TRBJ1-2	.	TGTGCCAGCAGTTTCAGGGGGCTCTATGGCTACACCTTC	CASSFRGLYGYTF
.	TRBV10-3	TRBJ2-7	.	TGTGCCATCAGCGGGGGTTCCGAGCAGTACTTC	CAISGGSEQYF
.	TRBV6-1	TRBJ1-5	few	TGTGCCAGCAGTGCCTCGACAAGTTCCAATCAGCCCCAGCATTTT	CASSASTSSNQPQHF
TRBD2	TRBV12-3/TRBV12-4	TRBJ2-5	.	TGTGCCAGCAGAAATAGCGGGGGGGAGACCCAGTACTTC	CASRNSGGETQYF
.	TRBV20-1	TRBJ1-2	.	TGCAGTGCTAAGGTGTCAGGGGTCTATGGCTACACCTTC	CSAKVSGVYGYTF
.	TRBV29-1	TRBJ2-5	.	TGCAGCGTTGAGGAAGGTCTGTCCTACAATGAGCAGTACTTC	CSVEEGLSYNEQYF
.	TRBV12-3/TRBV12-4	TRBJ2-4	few	TGTGCCAGCAGTTTACGGTCGGGCCGGTATACCCAGTACTTC	CASSLRSGRYTQYF
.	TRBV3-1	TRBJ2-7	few	TGTGCCAGCAGGCCACGGGACTCAGCCTACGAGCAGTACTTC	CASRPRDSAYEQYF
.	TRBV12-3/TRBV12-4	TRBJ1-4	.	TGTGCCAGCAATCTGGGATCCGGGGAAAAACTGTTTTTT	CASNLGSGEKLFF
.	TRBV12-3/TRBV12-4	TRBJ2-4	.	TGTGCCAGCAGCCAAAGGGGCAATGAGCAGTACTTC	CASSQRGNEQYF
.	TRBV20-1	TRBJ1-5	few	TGCAGTGCAGGGGATCGAGATCAGCCCCAGCATTTT	CSAGDRDQPQHF
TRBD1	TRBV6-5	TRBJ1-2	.	TGTGCCAGCAAGGTGAACAGGGGGCTCTATGGCTACACCTTC	CASKVNRGLYGYTF
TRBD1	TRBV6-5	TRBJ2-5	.	TGTGCCAGCAGCCCTGGGACAGGGGATGGGGAGACCCAGTACTTC	CASSPGTGDGETQYF
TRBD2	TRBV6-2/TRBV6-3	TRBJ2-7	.	TGTGCCAGCAGTTACTCCCAGCGGGAGGGCCTCGAGCAGTACTTC	CASSYSQREGLEQYF
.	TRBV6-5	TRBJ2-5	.	TGTGCCGCTGGGGCGCCTAGTCTGGGGGAGACCCAGTACTTC	CAAGAPSLGETQYF
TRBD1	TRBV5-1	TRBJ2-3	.	TGCGCCAGCGGCAGGACAGGGGGCACAGATACGCAGTATTTT	CASGRTGGTDTQYF
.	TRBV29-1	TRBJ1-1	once	TGCAGCGTTGAAGACATGCCGACTGCTTACCGGGGAGCTTTCTTT	CSVEDMPTAYRGAFF
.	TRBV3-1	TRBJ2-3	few	TGTGCCAGCAGCCAACTTAGCAGCGGTATCTCAGATACGCAGTATTTT	CASSQLSSGISDTQYF
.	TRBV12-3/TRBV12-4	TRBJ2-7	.	TGTGCCAGCAGTTTGGGGAGACAGATAGCCTCCTACGAGCAGTACTTC	CASSLGRQIASYEQYF
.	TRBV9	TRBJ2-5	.	TGTGCCAGCAGCTCATCTCGCTGGGTTGGGGAGACCCAGTACTTC	CASSSSRWVGETQYF
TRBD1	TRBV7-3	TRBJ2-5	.	TGTGCCAGCAGCTACCCCCGGACAGGGTGGCGGGAAGAGACCCAGTACTTC	CASSYPRTGWREETQYF
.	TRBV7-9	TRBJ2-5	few	TGTGCCAGCAGCCTTCTATCCGGCAGTCAGGTGAAAGAGACCCAGTACTTC	CASSLLSGSQVKETQYF
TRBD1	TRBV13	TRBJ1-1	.	TGTGCCAGCAGCATAGGGACAGGGCTACAAGAAGCTTTCTTT	CASSIGTGLQEAFF
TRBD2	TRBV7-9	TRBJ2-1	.	TGTGCCAGCAGCTTAGAAGCGGGAGGTATTTATGAGCAGTTCTTC	CASSLEAGGIYEQFF
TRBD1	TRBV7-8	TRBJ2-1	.	TGTGCCAGCAGCAGACGGACAGGTCCTGAGCAGTTCTTC	CASSRRTGPEQFF
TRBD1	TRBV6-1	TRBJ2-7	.	TGTGCCAGCAGTGAACTAGAACAGGGGAAATACGAGCAGTACTTC	CASSELEQGKYEQYF